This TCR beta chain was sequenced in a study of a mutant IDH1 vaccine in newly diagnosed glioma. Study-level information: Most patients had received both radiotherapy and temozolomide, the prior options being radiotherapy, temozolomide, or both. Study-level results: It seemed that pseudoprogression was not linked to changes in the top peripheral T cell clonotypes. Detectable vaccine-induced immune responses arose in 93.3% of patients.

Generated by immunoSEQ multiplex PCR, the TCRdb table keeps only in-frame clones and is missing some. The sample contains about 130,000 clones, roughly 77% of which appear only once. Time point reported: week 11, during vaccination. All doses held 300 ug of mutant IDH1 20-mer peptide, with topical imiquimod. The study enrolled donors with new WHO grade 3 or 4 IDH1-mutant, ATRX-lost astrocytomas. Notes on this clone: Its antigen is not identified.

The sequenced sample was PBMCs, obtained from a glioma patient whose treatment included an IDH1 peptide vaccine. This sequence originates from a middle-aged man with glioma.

The CDR3 sequence is CASSSLLVGETQYF. The CDR3 region has the DNA TGTGCCAGCAGCTCCTTACTAGTGGGAGAGACCCAGTACTTC. V is TRBV5-6 and J is TRBJ2-5, with D tentatively TRBD2 (5 bases). The CDR3 extends over 14 amino acids. In germline, CDR1 is SGHDT, CDR2 YYEEEE. V was cut by 3 bases and J by 4 bases, with 13 bases left in between.